One T cell receptor (beta chain) is described in this entry. These data belong to a study of CD8 T cells in Susac syndrome. Germline values: CDR1 LNHDA, CDR2 SQIVND (reference sequence). The CDR3 runs to 11 residues. V shed 4 bases and J shed 7 bases, with 7 bases lying between them. Reverse transcription of about 0.5 to 1 ug RNA was carried out with random hexamers. TCRdb used MiXCR to reprocess the immunoSEQ multiplex PCR reads, holding one entry per CDR3 protein. Among 230,000 or so distinct CDR3 sequences listed, nearly 97% were seen once. V is TRBV19 and J is TRBJ1-1; no clear D. The TCR sequence derives from a human donor with multiple sclerosis. Sequencing input: CD4+ T cells from PBMCs. The CDR3 loop is CASSTPNEAFF. DNA for the CDR3: TGTGCCAGTAGTACCCCAAATGAAGCTTTCTTT.